This TCR beta chain stems from a study of beta chain features in type 1 diabetes. Expressed TCRB transcripts got sequenced, as all isolated RNA was reverse transcribed. About 3.6 million reads was the average for naive, central memory and regulatory T cell samples. TCRdb's table, derived via immunoSEQ multiplex PCR, lists solely in-frame clones and lacks some. The table has around 170,000 clones, roughly 9% seen once; the top ten hold 0.7%. About this clone: What it binds is not known.

Study-wide results and caveats: When Type 1 diabetes patients were examined, their TCRB CDR3s proved moderately but significantly shorter in all four CD4+ subsets.

Looked up from germline, CDR1 is ENHRY and CDR2 is SYGVKD. This CDR3 comprises 12 residues. Trimming at V came to 8 bases and at J to 10 bases, leaving 6 bases not matched to a gene. The V and J genes are TRBV10-3 and TRBJ2-1; the match to TRBD2 covers 9 bases. The origin of this receptor is a woman aged 30 to 39 with type 1 diabetes. Sequencing was done on a sample of central memory CD4+ T cells from blood. CDR3 nucleotides: TGTGCCATCGGGCGGGAGGGGGGCGAGCAGTTCTTC. It specifies CAIGREGGEQFF.